Shown below are 12 T cell receptor beta chains from a single sample sequenced in a study of cytomegalovirus exposure and HLA in healthy donors. The study ran its PCR with 60 Vbeta and 13 Jbeta primers. TCRdb keeps only in-frame clones here, not all; method: immunoSEQ multiplex PCR. Its table records around 88,000 clones. Sequencing was carried out using PBMCs. Receptors originate from a girl under 18 in good health and CMV-seropositive.

The rearrangement joins TRBV30 to TRBJ2-2, with D possibly TRBD2 on 6 matching bases. This CDR3 has 14 amino acids. Germline CDR1 reads GTSNPN; CDR2 reads SVGIG (reference sequence). V lost 4 bases, J lost 5 bases, and 14 bases lay in between. The CDR3 DNA follows: TGTGCCTGGACTTTGGGACTGCCGACCGGGGAGCTGTTTTTT. The encoded protein is CAWTLGLPTGELFF.

This chain joins TRBV18 and TRBJ1-6; a possible D gene is TRBD1 (6 bases). This CDR3 is built from 17 residues. Trimming removed 1 base from V and 10 bases from J, with 20 bases in between. The V gene's germline CDR1 is KGHSH and CDR2 LQKENI. The CDR3 sequence is CASSPRNRERGGSPLHF. CDR3 in DNA: TGTGCCAGCTCACCACGGAACAGGGAAAGGGGAGGGTCACCCCTCCACTTT.

V and J are TRBV7-6 and TRBJ1-6, with 7 nucleotides matching TRBD1. Germline trimming cut 1 base from V and 9 bases from J; bases unmatched to any gene: 6. Germline CDR1 and CDR2: SGHVS and FNYEAQ. The CDR3 is 15 amino acids. CDR3: CASSLVRDSLSPLHF. The DNA for the CDR3 is TGTGCCAGCAGCTTAGTCCGGGACAGCCTTTCACCCCTCCACTTT.

The J gene is TRBJ1-1, the V gene TRBV21-1; the table calls TRBD1, which could not be checked here. TRBV21-1 is classified as a pseudogene. CDR3 length: 15 amino acids. CDR3 nucleotides: TGTGCCAGCAGCAGGTACAGGGCTTACGGCACTGAAGCTTTCTTT. Translated, it gives CASSRYRAYGTEAFF.

The chain recombines TRBV2 with TRBJ2-5, with TRBD2 matching 9 bases. Germline V CDR1 and CDR2: SNHLY, FYNNEI. V lost 4 bases and J lost 5; bases outside the gene matches: 11. This CDR3 is 16 amino acids long. The chain's CDR3 is CASSAAGGLLVETQYF. DNA for the CDR3: TGTGCCAGCAGTGCGGCGGGGGGGCTCTTAGTGGAGACCCAGTACTTC.

The genes are TRBV6-5 and TRBJ1-1, with D perhaps matching TRBD1 (5 bases). This CDR3 has 14 residues. Trimming shortened V by 0 bases and J by 7 bases, and 12 bases separated the two germline ends. CDR1 and CDR2 from the germline V gene are MNHEY and SVGAGI. CDR3 DNA sequence: TGTGCCAGCAGTTACTCCCGGGGGGGGAATGAAGCTTTCTTT. Its protein is CASSYSRGGNEAFF.

The CDR3 nucleotides are TGTGCCAGCCTAAGACAGGGTTGGTCACCCCTCCACTTT. Protein sequence: CASLRQGWSPLHF. The rearrangement uses TRBV2 and TRBJ1-6; TRBD1 matches at 7 bases. Looked up from germline, CDR1 is SNHLY and CDR2 is FYNNEI. Trimming removed 8 bases from V and 10 bases from J; junction bases left unmatched: 8. The CDR3 is made up of 13 amino acids.

The V and J genes are TRBV18 and TRBJ2-1, with D possibly TRBD1 on 5 matching bases. CDR1 is KGHSH and CDR2 is LQKENI in the germline V gene. The CDR3 extends over 17 amino acids. V shed 3 bases and J shed 3 bases, with 18 bases lying between them. The CDR3 region is CASSPEDSPLFYNEQFF. CDR3 coding DNA: TGTGCCAGCTCACCCGAAGACAGCCCACTATTCTACAATGAGCAGTTCTTC.

The chain employs TRBV6-6 and TRBJ2-5; D is ambiguous. CDR1 and CDR2 (germline): MNHNY, SVGAGI (reference sequence). This CDR3 comprises 11 residues. V was pared by 2 bases and J by 4 bases, with 2 bases between. The CDR3 DNA sequence: TGTGCCAGCAGTTACCGAGAGACCCAGTACTTC. As protein: CASSYRETQYF.

The chain joins TRBV4-3 to TRBJ1-2, with D perhaps TRBD1 (6 bases). The germline V and J ends were trimmed by 2 bases and 6 bases, with 10 bases remaining between them. Germline CDR1 reads LGHNA; CDR2 reads YSLEER. This CDR3 region has 13 residues. CDR3 DNA sequence: TGCGCCAGCAGCCAAAAAAACAGGGATGGCTACACCTTC. It encodes CASSQKNRDGYTF.

The genes are TRBV6-1 and TRBJ2-5; D call uncertain. Trimming removed 4 bases at V and 5 bases at J, with 14 bases between. Germline CDR1 and CDR2: MNHNS and SASEGT. There are 14 residues in the CDR3. CDR3 in DNA: TGTGCCAGCAGTGGACATCACGGCCCCGAGACCCAGTACTTC. The encoded protein is CASSGHHGPETQYF.

This chain links TRBV4-1 with TRBJ1-1, with D unresolved. The V end was cut by 2 bases, the J end by 6 bases, with 13 bases between. The CDR3 is 14 amino acids. Germline values: CDR1 MGHRA, CDR2 YSYEKL. The CDR3 region is CASSQILAGAEAFF. The DNA for the CDR3 is TGCGCCAGCAGCCAAATCCTCGCGGGAGCTGAAGCTTTCTTT.